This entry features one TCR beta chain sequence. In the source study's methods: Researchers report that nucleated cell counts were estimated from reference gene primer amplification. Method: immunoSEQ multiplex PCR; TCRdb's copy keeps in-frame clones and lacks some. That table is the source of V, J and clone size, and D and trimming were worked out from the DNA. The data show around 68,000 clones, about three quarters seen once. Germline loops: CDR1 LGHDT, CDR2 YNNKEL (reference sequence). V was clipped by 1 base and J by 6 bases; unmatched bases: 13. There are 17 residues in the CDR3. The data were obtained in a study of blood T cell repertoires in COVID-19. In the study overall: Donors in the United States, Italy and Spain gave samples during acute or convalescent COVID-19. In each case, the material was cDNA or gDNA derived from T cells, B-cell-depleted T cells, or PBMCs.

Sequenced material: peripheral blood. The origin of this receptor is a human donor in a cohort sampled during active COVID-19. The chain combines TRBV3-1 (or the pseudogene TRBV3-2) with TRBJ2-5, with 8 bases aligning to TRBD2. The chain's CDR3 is CASSQVPSGSFSQTQYF. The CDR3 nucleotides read TGTGCCAGCAGCCAAGTGCCCAGCGGGAGTTTCAGCCAGACCCAGTACTTC.